These T cell receptor beta chains were read from a single sample in a study of shared clonotypes between healthy human individuals. The assay was immunoSEQ multiplex PCR, and TCRdb's table has in-frame clones only and misses some. The profile covers about 990,000 clones, with approximately 80% appearing a single time and around 0.6% taken by the ten largest. The material sequenced was memory CD4+ T cells from PBMCs. The source of these receptors is a man aged 18-30 years in good health. Some clones in this sample may be carry-over from other donors' samples. CDR3s include the opening cysteine and the closing phenylalanine or tryptophan. A D gene is named only where the DNA matches it firmly. The listing skips clone size in some rows; elsewhere it reads once, few, many or a size class.

V	D	size	length	J	CDR3	DNA
TRBV5-4	.	few	14	TRBJ1-2	CASSPDRTLYGYTF	TGTGCCAGCAGCCCAGACAGAACCCTCTATGGCTACACCTTC
TRBV28	TRBD1	few	15	TRBJ2-7	CASSPIGTGYYEQYF	TGTGCCAGCAGTCCAATCGGGACAGGTTACTACGAGCAGTACTTC
TRBV25-1	.	.	15	TRBJ1-1	CASSAQGSKGVEAFF	TGTGCCAGCAGTGCCCAGGGGAGTAAGGGCGTAGAAGCTTTCTTT
TRBV25-1	.	once	16	TRBJ1-2	CASSESGSGPNYGYTF	TGTGCCAGCAGTGAATCAGGGTCAGGGCCTAACTATGGCTACACCTTC
TRBV5-6	TRBD2	many	17	TRBJ2-7	CASSLAILAGGPEEQYF	TGTGCCAGCAGCTTGGCGATACTAGCGGGAGGGCCGGAGGAGCAGTACTTC
TRBV2	TRBD1	.	13	TRBJ2-7	CASRQGPTYEQYF	TGTGCCAGTAGACAGGGACCTACCTACGAGCAGTACTTC
TRBV2	.	few	13	TRBJ2-3	CASGTDYTDTQYF	TGTGCCAGCGGAACTGATTACACAGATACGCAGTATTTT
TRBV28	.	.	16	TRBJ2-7	CASSGGGWQGAYEQYF	TGTGCCAGCAGCGGAGGGGGCTGGCAAGGAGCCTACGAGCAGTACTTC
TRBV7-2	.	.	16	TRBJ2-6	CASSLVSNSGANVLTF	TGTGCCAGCAGCTTAGTAAGCAATTCTGGGGCCAACGTCCTGACTTTC
TRBV30	.	.	15	TRBJ1-4	CARKGYVGPNEKLFF	TGTGCCCGAAAAGGTTATGTAGGGCCTAATGAAAAACTGTTTTTT
TRBV18	.	few	12	TRBJ2-3	CASSPSTDTQYF	TGTGCCAGCTCACCTAGCACAGATACGCAGTATTTT
TRBV5-4	TRBD1	.	17	TRBJ1-2	CASSQFASRGRTNGYTF	TGTGCCAGCAGCCAATTCGCCTCCAGGGGGAGAACTAATGGCTACACCTTC
TRBV7-9	TRBD2	.	16	TRBJ2-1	CASSFVSGRAYNEQFF	TGTGCCAGCAGCTTCGTTAGCGGGAGGGCCTACAATGAGCAGTTCTTC
TRBV5-1	TRBD2	.	16	TRBJ2-1	CASSRQLAVTYNEQFF	TGCGCCAGCAGCAGGCAACTAGCGGTTACCTACAATGAGCAGTTCTTC
TRBV15	.	once	15	TRBJ1-4	CATSRLQGLNEKLFF	TGTGCCACCAGCAGACTACAGGGCCTTAATGAAAAACTGTTTTTT
TRBV30	.	.	15	TRBJ2-7	CAWPREDLTTYEQYF	TGTGCCTGGCCGCGCGAGGATCTTACTACCTACGAGCAGTACTTC
TRBV2	TRBD2	.	16	TRBJ2-1	CASRGLATRTYNEQFF	TGTGCCAGCAGGGGACTAGCGACAAGGACCTACAATGAGCAGTTCTTC
TRBV9	TRBD2	few	16	TRBJ2-1	CASSGTQRGGYNEQFF	TGTGCCAGCAGCGGCACACAGCGGGGGGGATACAATGAGCAGTTCTTC
TRBV27	.	.	16	TRBJ1-5	CASAGFGGYGNQPQHF	TGTGCCAGCGCTGGGTTTGGAGGGTATGGCAATCAGCCCCAGCATTTT
TRBV6-5	.	.	14	TRBJ1-3	CASRKGPLGNTIYF	TGTGCCAGCAGGAAAGGCCCCCTCGGGAACACCATATATTTT
TRBV28	TRBD2	few	14	TRBJ2-1	CAIRDSGGFVEQFF	TGTGCCATCCGAGATAGCGGGGGCTTTGTGGAGCAGTTCTTC
TRBV7-2	.	.	15	TRBJ2-7	CASNIRTESSYEQYF	TGTGCCAGCAATATACGGACAGAGAGCTCCTACGAGCAGTACTTC
TRBV18	TRBD2	.	16	TRBJ2-7	CASSPYAGGGINEQYF	TGTGCCAGCTCACCCTATGCGGGAGGGGGCATCAACGAGCAGTACTTC
TRBV7-3	.	.	13	TRBJ2-1	CASSLTRVNEQFF	TGTGCCAGCAGCTTAACTAGGGTCAATGAGCAGTTCTTC
TRBV10-2	TRBD1	.	15	TRBJ2-1	CASSRGWDSIHEQFF	TGCGCCAGCAGCCGAGGGTGGGACAGCATCCATGAGCAGTTCTTC
TRBV7-9	TRBD2	.	16	TRBJ2-3	CASSLALAGGTDTQYF	TGTGCCAGCAGCTTAGCTCTAGCGGGAGGCACAGATACGCAGTATTTT
TRBV5-1	.	.	14	TRBJ1-1	CASSLGPLNTEAFF	TGCGCCAGCAGCTTGGGACCTTTGAACACTGAAGCTTTCTTT
TRBV28	.	few	16	TRBJ2-2	CASTSLGQKTTGELFF	TGTGCCAGCACCTCGCTTGGACAGAAAACAACCGGGGAGCTGTTTTTT
TRBV7-9	.	.	15	TRBJ2-7	CASSLRPVTVDEQYF	TGTGCCAGCAGCTTGAGGCCAGTAACAGTGGACGAGCAGTACTTC
TRBV15	.	.	12	TRBJ1-2	CATSQGSDGYTF	TGTGCCACCAGCCAGGGATCGGATGGCTACACCTTC
TRBV5-5	.	.	13	TRBJ1-3	CASLRQPGNTIYF	TGTGCCAGCCTTAGACAGCCTGGAAACACCATATATTTT
TRBV4-3	TRBD1	.	15	TRBJ1-5	CASSQDRGPERPQHF	TGCGCCAGCAGCCAGGACAGGGGGCCGGAGCGGCCCCAGCATTTT
TRBV10-3	.	.	12	TRBJ1-2	CAIMGGPYGYTF	TGTGCCATCATGGGGGGTCCCTATGGCTACACCTTC
TRBV29-1	.	.	16	TRBJ1-2	CIDHVWAVGVDYGYTF	TGCATAGACCATGTGTGGGCCGTTGGTGTGGACTATGGCTACACCTTC
TRBV4-3	.	.	17	TRBJ2-2	CASSQVRGRGRTGELFF	TGCGCCAGCAGCCAAGTACGGGGACGGGGTCGCACCGGGGAGCTGTTTTTT
TRBV2	TRBD2	.	17	TRBJ2-1	CASSEATSGRGGNEQFF	TGTGCCAGCAGTGAAGCTACTAGCGGGAGGGGGGGCAATGAGCAGTTCTTC
TRBV28	.	.	12	TRBJ1-2	CASSWANYGYTF	TGTGCCAGCAGTTGGGCTAACTATGGCTACACCTTC